This T cell receptor (beta chain) originates from a study of T cells expressing NK-cell markers (TCRdb year 2020). Notes on the research overall: In sorted CD3+CD56+NKG2C+, CD3+CD56+NKG2C- and CD3+CD56-NKG2C+ T-cell subsets from several donors, TCR beta-chain repertoires were profiled. The libraries were sequenced on Illumina HiSeq 2000/2500, MiSeq or NextSeq, producing 2 x 150 bp reads. Randomly selected healthy volunteers, three men and five women, were used as the eight sequenced donors. Among the eight sequenced donors, seven were HCMV-seropositive and one was HCMV-seronegative. Study-level results and caveats: In over 5 donors, the dominant CD3+CD56+NKG2C+ clonotypes were among the top 10 CD8+ clonotypes and accounted for roughly 1.0-7.5% of CD8+ T cells. Whether the expanded NKG2C-expressing T cell clones were specific for HCMV antigens was left unclear. Those dominant clonotypes were again the most abundant among CD3+CD56-NKG2C+ cells in several donors, at about 28.3-60.1%.

A commercial ELISA kit detecting HCMV-specific IgG in serum was used to determine HCMV serostatus. Ficoll density gradient centrifugation was used to isolate peripheral blood mononuclear cells from blood. From cysteine to phenylalanine, the CDR3 is 17 amino acids long. No nucleotide data were recorded. CDR1 is given as SGHDN and CDR2 as FVKESK, both from the germline V gene. Worth noting for this clonotype: No antigen is known for it.

This sample was sequenced with an Illumina HiSeq 2000. TCR beta cDNA libraries were made by 5'RACE template switching that added a universal primer site and unique molecular identifiers. Synthesis of cDNA was primed from the TCR beta constant segment and was followed by two consecutive PCR amplification steps. The source study handled its data this way. MIGEC was used to demultiplex reads and group the reads by UMI, and MiTCR was used to assemble and quantify clonotypes. Only TCR cDNA sequences supported by at least two reads were kept to exclude erroneous sequences. The tcR package was used for downstream repertoire analysis, and clonotypes were matched across fractions by CDR3 nucleotide sequence plus V segment. Antigen specificity was annotated against VDJdb with VDJmatch, allowing one amino acid substitution in CDR3. TCRdb reprocessed the reads, and each CDR3 protein sequence is entered once, without DNA. Clone size and V and J calls follow TCRdb, not the original study. The table of this sample itemizes 500,000 to 700,000 distinct CDR3 sequences. Approximately 4% of the sample goes to the ten largest clones.

The specimen was blood T cells: a sorted CD56 or NKG2C T cell subset, CD4+ or CD8+ T cells, or bulk PBMC T cells (not recorded which). The source of this sequence is a man aged 18 to 29 in good health. Donor details come from another sample of the same person, matched by shared clones. The chain is made from TRBV14 and TRBJ2-3; without DNA, the TCRdb call of TRBD2 cannot be checked. The CDR3 protein is CASSQGPGLAYTDTQYF.